A single sample gave rise to the 28 T cell receptor beta chains below, sequenced in a study of shared T cell receptors in the human thymus. Generated by immunoSEQ multiplex PCR, the TCRdb table keeps only in-frame clones and is missing some. Found here are some 640,000 clones, over 75% of them singletons; the top ten hold under 0.01%. In addition, the sample was reused for a study of human thymus T cells.

Material: thymocytes. These receptors came from a boy under two years old with a congenital heart defect.

CDR3 bases: TGTGCCAGCAGTTATAACATCCCGGGACAGGGCACGAACACCGGGGAGCTGTTTTTT. Protein: CASSYNIPGQGTNTGELFF. The chain carries TRBV28 and TRBJ2-2; 9 nucleotides line up with TRBD1. Trimming at V came to 4 bases and at J to 0 bases, leaving 12 bases not matched to a gene. Germline V gene sequence: CDR1 MDHEN, CDR2 SYDVKM. The CDR3 is 19 residues long.

With regard to this clone: Other DNA sequences in the sample encode the same CDR3. The rearrangement uses TRBV5-4 and TRBJ1-1; 8 nucleotides align to TRBD1. Germline V gene data show CDR1 as SGHNT and CDR2 as YYREEE (reference sequence). Unmatched junction bases numbered 3, after V lost 3 bases and J lost 5 bases. The CDR3 covers 13 residues. The CDR3 reads CASSSTGGTEAFF. The DNA of the CDR3 is TGTGCCAGCAGCTCTACAGGGGGGACTGAAGCTTTCTTT. The full variable domain, in which reference TRBV5-4 and TRBJ1-1 provide the parts outside the CDR3, is ETGVTQSPTHLIKTRGQQVTLRCSSQSGHNTVSWYQQALGQGPQFIFQYYREEENGRGNFPPRFSGLQFPNYSSELNVNALELDDSALYLCASSSTGGTEAFFGQGTRLTVV.

The gene calls are TRBV19 and TRBJ2-1, with D hard to call. The CDR3 is 13 residues long. Per germline, CDR1 LNHDA and CDR2 SQIVND (reference sequence). V lost 3 bases and J lost 14, with 17 bases in between. The CDR3 reads CASSIHPTPYKFF. In nucleotides, the CDR3 is TGTGCCAGTAGTATCCATCCGACTCCTTACAAGTTCTTC.

The chain links TRBV5-1 to TRBJ1-1, with 8 bases that match TRBD1. Germline V lookup: CDR1 SGHRS, CDR2 YFSETQ. The CDR3 has 18 amino acids. Losses at the gene ends were 3 bases for V and 5 bases for J; bases not matched to a gene: 18. The CDR3 sequence is CASSSQILATGGDTEAFF. The CDR3 DNA is TGCGCCAGCAGCTCCCAAATCCTAGCTACAGGGGGGGATACTGAAGCTTTCTTT.

The rearrangement uses TRBV6-1 and TRBJ1-4, with 8 bases identical to TRBD1. This CDR3 region has 18 residues. V shed 1 base and J 0 bases; nucleotides not matched to a gene: 7. Germline assignment: CDR1 MNHNS and CDR2 SASEGT. The CDR3, as DNA: TGTGCCAGCAGTGAAGAGGGGGAACAGGGGGCAACTAATGAAAAACTGTTTTTT. Translated: CASSEEGEQGATNEKLFF.

This clone came up a few times. The rearrangement uses TRBV7-9 and TRBJ1-4; maybe TRBD1 (5 bases). Germline V gene sequence: CDR1 SEHNR, CDR2 FQNEAQ (reference sequence). The CDR3 covers 16 residues. V was cut by 1 base and J by 7 bases, with 16 bases left in between. CDR3: CASSLGDSDSGEKLFF. The CDR3 region has the DNA TGTGCCAGCAGCTTAGGAGACAGCGACTCAGGTGAAAAACTGTTTTTT. Full variable domain (outside the CDR3, taken from reference TRBV7-9 and TRBJ1-4): DTGVSQNPRHKITKRGQNVTFRCDPISEHNRLYWYRQTLGQGPEFLTYFQNEAQLEKSRLLSDRFSAERPKGSFSTLEIQRTEQGDSAMYLCASSLGDSDSGEKLFFGSGTQLSVL.

The V call is TRBV27, the J call TRBJ2-7; a weak D match, TRBD2 (6 bases). V lost 7 bases to trimming and J lost 2 bases, with 18 bases between them. CDR1 and CDR2 (germline): MNHEY, SMNVEV (reference sequence). The CDR3 is 15 residues long. CDR3 protein: CASTPRGTGAYEQYF. The CDR3 region has the DNA TGTGCCAGCACTCCACGGGGGACTGGGGCCTACGAGCAGTACTTC.

This chain joins TRBV9 and TRBJ2-2; D call uncertain. Germline CDR1 and CDR2: SGDLS and YYNGEE. V shed 10 bases and J shed 7 bases, with 17 bases lying between them. The CDR3 contains 13 residues. CDR3 in DNA: TGTGCCCGGAGCGAGAGTCCGAACGGGGAGCTGTTTTTT. Amino acid sequence: CARSESPNGELFF.

V and J are TRBV5-1 and TRBJ1-6; TRBD1 is a possible D gene (5 bases). The CDR3 runs 17 residues. The V gene's germline CDR1 is SGHRS and CDR2 YFSETQ. With 6 bases removed from V and 5 bases from J, the gap between germline ends came to 21 bases. DNA for the CDR3: TGCGCCAGCAAGACCGCCTGGGGGGGGTCCCATAATTCACCCCTCCACTTT. Translation: CASKTAWGGSHNSPLHF.

This chain uses TRBV19 with TRBJ2-1; 7 bases are a match to TRBD2. The CDR3 has 14 amino acids. Germline V gene sequence: CDR1 LNHDA, CDR2 SQIVND (reference sequence). Germline trimming cut 5 bases from V and 2 bases from J; bases unmatched to any gene: 3. CDR3 region: CASSSGGTYNEQFF. As DNA, the CDR3 is TGTGCCAGTAGTTCGGGAGGAACCTACAATGAGCAGTTCTTC.

The V call is TRBV28, the J call TRBJ2-5, with 10 bases identical to TRBD1. J gave up 2 bases and V 5 bases, and 5 bases lay outside the gene matches. CDR3 length equals 15 residues. Germline V gene lookup returns CDR1 MDHEN and CDR2 SYDVKM. CDR3 in amino acids: CASSGVDRGQETQYF. DNA of the CDR3: TGTGCCAGCAGTGGGGTGGACAGGGGGCAAGAGACCCAGTACTTC.

V and J are TRBV5-1 and TRBJ1-1; possibly TRBD1 for D (5 bases). The ends were cut back, 1 base at V and 1 base at J, with 11 bases in the middle. CDR3 length equals 15 residues. Germline lookup yields CDR1 SGHRS and CDR2 YFSETQ. CDR3 residues: CASSLSGGENTEAFF. Here the CDR3 DNA reads TGCGCCAGCAGCTTGTCCGGGGGGGAGAACACTGAAGCTTTCTTT.

DNA for the CDR3: TGTGCCAGCAGCGTAGCCCACGGGCCACCCCGGCAGGGTGGGTACACCGGGGAGCTGTTTTTT. It translates to CASSVAHGPPRQGGYTGELFF. The V call is TRBV9, the J call TRBJ2-2; a weak D match, TRBD1 (5 bases). CDR3 length: 21 amino acids. V was pared by 0 bases and J by 3 bases, with 27 bases between. The germline CDR1 and CDR2 sequences are SGDLS and YYNGEE. Combining the CDR3 with reference TRBV9 and TRBJ2-2 gives the whole variable domain DSGVTQTPKHLITATGQRVTLRCSPRSGDLSVYWYQQSLDQGLQFLIQYYNGEERAKGNILERFSAQQFPDLHSELNLSSLELGDSALYFCASSVAHGPPRQGGYTGELFFGEGSRLTVL.

The CDR3 coding sequence is TGTGCCAGCAGTTATTTGGCGGGGTCTAGCACAGATACGCAGTATTTT. This gives the protein CASSYLAGSSTDTQYF. This rearrangement joins TRBV6-5 to TRBJ2-3; tentative D call: TRBD2 (6 bases). This CDR3 region has 16 residues. Deletions cut 3 bases from V and 0 bases from J, with 13 bases between. CDR1 and CDR2 (germline): MNHEY, SVGAGI.

V and J are TRBV7-2 and TRBJ1-2; a weak D match, TRBD1 (6 bases). The CDR3 length is 15 residues. The germline V gene has CDR1 SGHTA and CDR2 FQGNSA. V shed 1 base and J shed 6 bases, with 15 bases lying between them. The CDR3 nucleotides are TGTGCCAGCAGCTTAGAAATTCAGGGGCAAGATGGCTACACCTTC. The encoded protein is CASSLEIQGQDGYTF.

The chain employs TRBV2 and TRBJ1-2; 9 bases line up with TRBD1. The trim removed 6 bases at V and 5 bases at J, leaving 4 bases unmatched. This CDR3 has 13 residues. Germline V gene sequence: CDR1 SNHLY, CDR2 FYNNEI. CDR3: CASRQGQGYGYTF. The CDR3 DNA follows: TGTGCCAGCAGACAAGGACAGGGGTATGGCTACACCTTC.

The chain joins TRBV7-2 to TRBJ2-5, with D unresolved. Looked up from germline, CDR1 is SGHTA and CDR2 is FQGNSA. Deletions cut 5 bases from V and 5 bases from J, with 12 bases between. The CDR3 loop spans 13 amino acids. This chain's CDR3 is CASSHRGSETQYF. The CDR3 DNA is TGTGCCAGCAGCCATAGAGGTTCGGAGACCCAGTACTTC.

Points on this clone: Other nucleotide sequences in the sample specify the same CDR3. The chain is built from TRBV5-6 and TRBJ1-6; 7 positions agree with TRBD1. The CDR3 contains 17 residues. V gave up 7 bases and J gave up 13 bases; unmatched junction bases: 23. CDR1 and CDR2 (germline): SGHDT, YYEEEE. The CDR3 here is CASRDMGATGDSSPLHF. The CDR3 bases are TGTGCCAGCCGGGACATGGGGGCCACAGGGGATAGTTCCCCCCTCCACTTT. Full variable domain (remainder filled in from reference TRBV5-6 and TRBJ1-6): DAGVTQSPTHLIKTRGQQVTLRCSPKSGHDTVSWYQQALGQGPQFIFQYYEEEERQRGNFPDRFSGHQFPNYSSELNVNALLLGDSALYLCASRDMGATGDSSPLHFGNGTRLTVT.

The J gene is TRBJ1-5, the V gene TRBV7-4; D ambiguous. The V end lost 7 bases, the J end lost 4 bases, and 2 bases lay between the germline ends. The CDR3 sequence is 10 residues long. Germline-derived CDR1 and CDR2 are SGHVT and SQSDAQ. CDR3 coding DNA: TGTGCCAGCACTAATCAGCCCCAGCATTTT. This sequence encodes CASTNQPQHF.

V gene TRBV10-2 combines with J gene TRBJ1-1, with a possible D match to TRBD1 (5 bases). The CDR3 covers 13 residues. V shed 4 bases and J shed 6 bases, with 12 bases lying between them. Germline loops: CDR1 WSHSY, CDR2 SAAADI. CDR3 loop: CASSAGGIPEAFF. The CDR3 region has the DNA TGCGCCAGCAGTGCGGGGGGGATCCCTGAAGCTTTCTTT.

The chain employs TRBV12-2 and TRBJ1-4; the table's D call TRBD1 went unverified against the DNA. TRBV12-2 is assigned pseudogene status. There are 22 residues in the CDR3. CDR3 bases: TGTGCAAGTCGCCGAACCAACACACCGGGACAGTGCCGGCATGGCCCTAATGAAAAACTGTTTTTT. It translates to CASRRTNTPGQCRHGPNEKLFF.

The chain employs TRBV5-1 and TRBJ2-7, with TRBD1 matching 9 bases. V dropped 1 base and J dropped 2; count of bases not matched to a gene: 1. CDR1 and CDR2 from the germline V gene are SGHRS and YFSETQ. The CDR3 length is 14 residues. CDR3 in DNA: TGCGCCAGCAGCTTGAGGACAGGGGCCTACGAGCAGTACTTC. It encodes CASSLRTGAYEQYF.

In this sample, this clone turned up once. The chain recombines TRBV27 with TRBJ1-4; 8 positions agree with TRBD1. The CDR3 runs to 16 residues. Trimming cost V 6 bases and J 9 bases; bases outside gene matches: 15. CDR1 and CDR2 (germline): MNHEY, SMNVEV (reference sequence). The chain's CDR3 is CASSPAGAGGAKKLFF. The CDR3 DNA follows: TGTGCCAGCAGCCCCGCGGGGGCAGGGGGCGCGAAAAAACTGTTTTTT.

The chain has TRBV23-1 and TRBJ2-1; TRBD1 aligns across 9 bases. TRBV23-1 is marked as an open reading frame, function uncertain. CDR3 size: 19 residues. Germline trimming cut 2 bases from V and 5 bases from J; bases unmatched to any gene: 16. The CDR3 coding sequence is TGCGCCAGCAGTCAACCGACCACATTACAGGGGGCCTACAACAATGAGCAGTTCTTC. It translates to CASSQPTTLQGAYNNEQFF.

The gene calls are TRBV29-1 and TRBJ2-7; 7 bases align to TRBD1. The germline V gene encodes CDR1 SQVTM and CDR2 ANQGSEA. V trimming: 5 bases; J trimming: 3 bases; junction bases outside the gene matches: 13. The CDR3 consists of 15 residues. CDR3 DNA sequence: TGCAGCGTTAGTAATAAGGGCCAGGGGGTCTACGAGCAGTACTTC. Translating it yields CSVSNKGQGVYEQYF.

Comment on this clone: Other nucleotide sequences from this sample produce the same CDR3. The chain has TRBV7-6 and TRBJ1-6; D may be TRBD1 (5 bases). Germline loops: CDR1 SGHVS, CDR2 FNYEAQ. CDR3 length: 14 residues. Deletions cut 4 bases from V and 8 bases from J, with 12 bases between. The CDR3 protein is CASSSGLPHSPLHF. DNA of the CDR3: TGTGCCAGCAGCTCGGGACTTCCTCATTCACCCCTCCACTTT.

The V call is TRBV29-1, the J call TRBJ2-6, with D tentatively TRBD2 (5 bases). This CDR3 is built from 18 residues. The V end lost 2 bases, the J end lost 0 bases, and 17 bases lay between the germline ends. From germline, CDR1 is SQVTM and CDR2 ANQGSEA. CDR3 sequence (DNA): TGCAGCGTTGAAATCGTGGGGTCACGGGGCTCTGGGGCCAACGTCCTGACTTTC. Its protein product is CSVEIVGSRGSGANVLTF.

The chain uses TRBV18 and TRBJ2-7, with 8 nucleotides matching TRBD1. V gave up 6 bases and J gave up 5 bases; unmatched junction bases: 6. The germline gives CDR1 KGHSH, CDR2 LQKENI. The CDR3 is 13 residues long. Here the CDR3 DNA reads TGTGCCAGCTCTCCCGGACAGGGCCACGAGCAGTACTTC. This sequence encodes CASSPGQGHEQYF.